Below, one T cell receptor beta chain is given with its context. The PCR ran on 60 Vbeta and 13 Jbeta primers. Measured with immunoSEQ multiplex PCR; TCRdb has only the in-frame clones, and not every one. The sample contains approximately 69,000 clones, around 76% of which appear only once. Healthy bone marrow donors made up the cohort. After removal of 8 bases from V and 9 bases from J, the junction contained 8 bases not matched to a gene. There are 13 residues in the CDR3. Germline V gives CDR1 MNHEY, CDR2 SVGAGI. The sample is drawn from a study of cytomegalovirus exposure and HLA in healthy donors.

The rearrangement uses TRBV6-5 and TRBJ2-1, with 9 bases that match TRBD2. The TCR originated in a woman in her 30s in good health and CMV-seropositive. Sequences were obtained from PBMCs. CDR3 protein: CASSSSGKSEQFF. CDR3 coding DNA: TGTGCCAGCTCTTCTAGCGGGAAAAGTGAGCAGTTCTTC.